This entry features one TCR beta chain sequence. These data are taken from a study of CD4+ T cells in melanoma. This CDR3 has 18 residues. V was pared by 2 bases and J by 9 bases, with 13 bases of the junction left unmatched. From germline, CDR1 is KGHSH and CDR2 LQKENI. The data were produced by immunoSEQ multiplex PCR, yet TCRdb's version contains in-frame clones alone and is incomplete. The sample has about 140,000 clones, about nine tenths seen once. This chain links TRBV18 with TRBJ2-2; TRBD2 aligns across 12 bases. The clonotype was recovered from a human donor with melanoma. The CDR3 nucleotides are TGTGCCAGCTCACCATTAGGACTAGCGGGGCACGCGGCCCGGGAGCTGTTTTTT. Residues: CASSPLGLAGHAARELFF.